Described below is a single T cell receptor beta chain sequence and its context. The antigen is not known. TCRdb redid the calling of the 5' RACE reads with MiXCR, one entry per CDR3 protein. The sample lists 300,000 or so distinct CDR3 sequences, less than 20% occurring once. These data originate in a study of T-cell memory formation after mild COVID-19. Germline assignment: CDR1 LGHNA and CDR2 YNFKEQ. This CDR3 has 14 amino acids. V shed 1 base and J shed 5 bases, with 11 bases lying between them. General study points: The CD4+ clones that contracted clustered mainly within CM and EM, and the CD8+ clones concentrated in EMRA. The finding that pre-infection memory included some responding clones suggested that cross-reactive memory joined.

The chain has TRBV4-2 and TRBJ2-5; D unresolved. The TCR originated in a man aged 18 to 29 who had mild COVID-19 (a few samples of this study predate the infection). Cell type and time point are not known. Material for sequencing was PBMCs or a T cell subset sorted from them (not recorded which). In DNA, the CDR3 is TGTGCCAGCAGCCAAGGTCAAAGCACGGAGACCCAGTACTTC. It translates to CASSQGQSTETQYF.